This TCR beta chain was found in a study of cytomegalovirus exposure and HLA in healthy donors. The study, taken as a whole, reports: For most TCR beta V segments, an earlier analysis put the productive rate at about 87% or about 30% of the time. Fewer than 20,000 TCR beta sequences were associated with HLA alleles at 0.05 false discovery rate in a later analysis. Altogether, 150 to 200 TCR beta chains were recorded as cytomegalovirus-associated.

The germline V gene encodes CDR1 SGHRS and CDR2 YFSETQ. Between the trimmed V and J ends, which lost 2 bases and 4 bases, there was a span of 12 bases. The CDR3 sequence is 14 residues long. With regard to this clone: Its antigen is not known.

Both 60 Vbeta primers and 13 Jbeta primers went into the PCR. Measured with immunoSEQ multiplex PCR; TCRdb has only the in-frame clones, and not every one. Of about 170,000 clones in the sample, under 80% were seen once. The rearrangement links TRBV5-1 to TRBJ2-5; D possibly corresponds to TRBD2 (6 bases). Input material: PBMCs. The TCR originated in a female donor in good health and CMV-seronegative. The CDR3 nucleotides are TGCGCCAGCAGCTTCCGGGGACTCCTAGAGACCCAGTACTTC. This codes for CASSFRGLLETQYF.